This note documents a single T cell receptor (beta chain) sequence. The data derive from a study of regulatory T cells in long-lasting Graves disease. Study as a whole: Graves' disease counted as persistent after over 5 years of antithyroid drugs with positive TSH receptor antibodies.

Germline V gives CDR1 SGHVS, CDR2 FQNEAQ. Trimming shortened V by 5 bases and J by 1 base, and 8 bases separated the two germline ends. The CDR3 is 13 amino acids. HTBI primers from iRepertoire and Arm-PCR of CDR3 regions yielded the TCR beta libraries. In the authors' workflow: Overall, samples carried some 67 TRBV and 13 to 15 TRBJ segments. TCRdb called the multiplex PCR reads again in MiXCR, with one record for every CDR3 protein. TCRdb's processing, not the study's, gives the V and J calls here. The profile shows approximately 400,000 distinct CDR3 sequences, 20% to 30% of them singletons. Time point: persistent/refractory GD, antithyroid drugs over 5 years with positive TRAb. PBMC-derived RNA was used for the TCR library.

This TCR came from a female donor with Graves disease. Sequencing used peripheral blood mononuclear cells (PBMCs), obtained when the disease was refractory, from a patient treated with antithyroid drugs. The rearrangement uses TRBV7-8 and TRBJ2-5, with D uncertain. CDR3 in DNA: TGTGCCAGCAGCAATACAGTCCAAGAGACCCAGTACTTC. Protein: CASSNTVQETQYF. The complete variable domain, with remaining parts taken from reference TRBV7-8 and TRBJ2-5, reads GAGVSQSPRYKVAKRGQDVALRCDPISGHVSLFWYQQALGQGPEFLTYFQNEAQLDKSGLPSDRFFAERPEGSVSTLKIQRTQQEDSAVYLCASSNTVQETQYFGPGTRLLVL.